This is a list of T cell receptor beta chains from one sample in a study of cytomegalovirus exposure and HLA in healthy donors. TCRdb's table, derived via immunoSEQ multiplex PCR, lists solely in-frame clones and lacks some. This table holds tens of thousands of clones, roughly 96% found once. Input material: PBMCs. These receptor sequences come from a man aged 18-30 years in good health and CMV-seronegative. The CDR3 runs from the conserved cysteine through the conserved F or W. The order of the fields is J gene, V gene, clone size, D gene, CDR3 protein, CDR3 DNA. A D gene is named only where the DNA matches it firmly. For some rows the clone size is stated as once, few or many, or as a class when expanded; others skip it.

j_gene: TRBJ2-3; v_gene: TRBV27; abundance: -; d_gene: TRBD2; CDR3aa: CASRRGLAGIDTQYF; CDR3nt: TGTGCCAGCAGACGGGGACTAGCGGGAATAGATACGCAGTATTTT
j_gene: TRBJ2-1; v_gene: TRBV11-3; abundance: -; d_gene: -; CDR3aa: CASSLGDSGIYNEQFF; CDR3nt: TGTGCCAGCAGCTTGGGGGATAGCGGAATCTACAATGAGCAGTTCTTC
j_gene: TRBJ1-6; v_gene: TRBV2; abundance: -; d_gene: -; CDR3aa: CASRPSSYNSPLHF; CDR3nt: TGTGCCAGCAGACCTAGCTCCTATAATTCACCCCTCCACTTT
j_gene: TRBJ1-2; v_gene: TRBV28; abundance: once; d_gene: -; CDR3aa: CASRLGQNYGYTF; CDR3nt: TGTGCCAGCAGATTAGGGCAGAACTATGGCTACACCTTC
j_gene: TRBJ1-4; v_gene: TRBV4-1; abundance: -; d_gene: -; CDR3aa: CASSQDIATNEKLFF; CDR3nt: TGCGCCAGCAGCCAAGATATTGCAACTAATGAAAAACTGTTTTTT
j_gene: TRBJ1-1; v_gene: TRBV6-6; abundance: -; d_gene: -; CDR3aa: CASSLLRGTEAFF; CDR3nt: TGTGCCAGCAGTCTCCTCAGGGGTACTGAAGCTTTCTTT
j_gene: TRBJ1-2; v_gene: TRBV2; abundance: -; d_gene: -; CDR3aa: CASSAPRGSYGYTF; CDR3nt: TGTGCCAGCAGTGCACCCAGGGGAAGCTATGGCTACACCTTC
j_gene: TRBJ1-2; v_gene: TRBV25-1; abundance: -; d_gene: -; CDR3aa: CASSPGAGGYTF; CDR3nt: TGTGCCAGCAGTCCGGGAGCTGGCGGCTACACCTTC
j_gene: TRBJ1-1; v_gene: TRBV12-5; abundance: -; d_gene: -; CDR3aa: CASGLYPNTEAFF; CDR3nt: TGTGCTAGTGGTTTGTATCCGAACACTGAAGCTTTCTTT
j_gene: TRBJ2-7; v_gene: TRBV9; abundance: -; d_gene: TRBD2; CDR3aa: CASSVFGTSGNEQYF; CDR3nt: TGTGCCAGCAGCGTATTTGGGACTAGCGGGAACGAGCAGTACTTC
j_gene: TRBJ1-1; v_gene: TRBV5-6; abundance: -; d_gene: -; CDR3aa: CASRGQGGVNTEAFF; CDR3nt: TGTGCCAGCAGGGGGCAGGGTGGTGTGAACACTGAAGCTTTCTTT
j_gene: TRBJ1-1; v_gene: TRBV27; abundance: -; d_gene: TRBD1; CDR3aa: CASSLFKDRVAFF; CDR3nt: TGTGCCAGCAGTTTATTTAAGGACAGGGTGGCTTTCTTT
j_gene: TRBJ2-3; v_gene: TRBV2; abundance: once; d_gene: TRBD1; CDR3aa: CASSEAGTGATDTQYF; CDR3nt: TGTGCCAGCAGTGAAGCGGGGACAGGGGCCACAGATACGCAGTATTTT
j_gene: TRBJ1-5; v_gene: TRBV19; abundance: -; d_gene: TRBD1; CDR3aa: CASSIQGQGLNQPQHF; CDR3nt: TGTGCCAGTAGTATCCAGGGACAGGGACTCAATCAGCCCCAGCATTTT
j_gene: TRBJ2-7; v_gene: TRBV2; abundance: -; d_gene: TRBD2; CDR3aa: CASSEEAGGTSYEQYF; CDR3nt: TGTGCCAGCAGTGAAGAGGCGGGAGGGACTTCCTACGAGCAGTACTTC
j_gene: TRBJ2-2; v_gene: TRBV21-1; abundance: -; d_gene: -; CDR3aa: CANTSRGQENTGELFF; CDR3nt: TGTGCCAATACGTCCAGGGGACAGGAGAACACCGGGGAGCTGTTTTTT
j_gene: TRBJ2-5; v_gene: TRBV19; abundance: -; d_gene: TRBD1; CDR3aa: CASSMWTGEQETQYF; CDR3nt: TGTGCCAGTAGTATGTGGACAGGGGAGCAGGAGACCCAGTACTTC
j_gene: TRBJ2-1; v_gene: TRBV7-3; abundance: -; d_gene: TRBD2; CDR3aa: CASSLIAGPYNEQFF; CDR3nt: TGTGCCAGCAGCTTAATAGCGGGACCCTACAATGAGCAGTTCTTC
j_gene: TRBJ1-1; v_gene: TRBV19; abundance: -; d_gene: -; CDR3aa: CASRVQGNTEAFF; CDR3nt: TGTGCCAGTAGAGTACAGGGGAACACTGAAGCTTTCTTT
j_gene: TRBJ2-3; v_gene: TRBV11-3; abundance: -; d_gene: TRBD2; CDR3aa: CASSLPAGQTDTQYF; CDR3nt: TGTGCCAGCAGCTTACCAGCGGGGCAAACAGATACGCAGTATTTT
j_gene: TRBJ2-7; v_gene: TRBV9; abundance: -; d_gene: TRBD1; CDR3aa: CASSARSGTGFYEQYF; CDR3nt: TGTGCCAGCAGCGCCAGAAGCGGGACAGGGTTCTACGAGCAGTACTTC
j_gene: TRBJ2-1; v_gene: TRBV11-3; abundance: -; d_gene: -; CDR3aa: CASSLSGREQFF; CDR3nt: TGTGCCAGCAGCTTAAGCGGACGGGAGCAGTTCTTC
j_gene: TRBJ1-2; v_gene: TRBV6-5; abundance: -; d_gene: TRBD1; CDR3aa: CASSYKTGSGYTF; CDR3nt: TGTGCCAGCAGTTACAAGACAGGGTCCGGCTACACCTTC
j_gene: TRBJ1-4; v_gene: TRBV19; abundance: -; d_gene: -; CDR3aa: CASSIDRHSTTNEKLFF; CDR3nt: TGTGCCAGTAGTATAGATAGGCACAGCACAACTAATGAAAAACTGTTTTTT
j_gene: TRBJ2-2; v_gene: TRBV7-9; abundance: -; d_gene: TRBD2; CDR3aa: CASSFRVAGGTGELFF; CDR3nt: TGTGCCAGCAGCTTCCGAGTAGCGGGAGGCACCGGGGAGCTGTTTTTT
j_gene: TRBJ1-1; v_gene: TRBV5-8; abundance: -; d_gene: -; CDR3aa: CASSPQGNTEAFF; CDR3nt: TGTGCCAGCAGCCCTCAGGGGAACACTGAAGCTTTCTTT
j_gene: TRBJ1-2; v_gene: TRBV5-6; abundance: -; d_gene: TRBD1; CDR3aa: CASRKTGGPSYTF; CDR3nt: TGTGCCAGCAGAAAAACAGGGGGCCCCAGCTACACCTTC
j_gene: TRBJ2-3; v_gene: TRBV11-2; abundance: -; d_gene: -; CDR3aa: CASSPNTDTQYF; CDR3nt: TGTGCCAGCAGCCCCAACACAGATACGCAGTATTTT
j_gene: TRBJ1-1; v_gene: TRBV9; abundance: -; d_gene: -; CDR3aa: CASSVATGGGEAFF; CDR3nt: TGTGCCAGCAGCGTAGCTACGGGGGGCGGGGAAGCTTTCTTT
j_gene: TRBJ1-3; v_gene: TRBV29-1; abundance: -; d_gene: -; CDR3aa: CSVIQAHSGNTIYF; CDR3nt: TGCAGCGTTATACAGGCTCACTCTGGAAACACCATATATTTT
j_gene: TRBJ2-3; v_gene: TRBV11-2; abundance: -; d_gene: -; CDR3aa: CASSLGTASTDTQYF; CDR3nt: TGTGCCAGCAGCTTAGGAACAGCTAGCACAGATACGCAGTATTTT
j_gene: TRBJ2-7; v_gene: TRBV4-1; abundance: once; d_gene: TRBD2; CDR3aa: CASSQDPGGTYEQYF; CDR3nt: TGCGCCAGCAGCCAAGACCCGGGGGGAACCTACGAGCAGTACTTC
j_gene: TRBJ2-5; v_gene: TRBV7-9; abundance: -; d_gene: -; CDR3aa: CASSLVTGPPETQYF; CDR3nt: TGTGCCAGCAGCTTAGTTACAGGGCCCCCAGAGACCCAGTACTTC
j_gene: TRBJ1-5; v_gene: TRBV5-3; abundance: -; d_gene: -; CDR3aa: CARSLNRAINQPQHF; CDR3nt: TGTGCCAGAAGCTTGAACAGGGCCATCAATCAGCCCCAGCATTTT
j_gene: TRBJ1-1; v_gene: TRBV19; abundance: -; d_gene: -; CDR3aa: CASTGIARNTEAFF; CDR3nt: TGTGCCAGTACCGGTATCGCAAGGAACACTGAAGCTTTCTTT